This TCR beta chain was sequenced in a study of metastatic and nonmetastatic thyroid tumors. This clone was observed at least ten times. The antigen is undetermined. Before thyroid surgery, none of the patients had received any treatment. Overall study findings and caveats: In both blood and tumor samples, TCR beta diversity was reported significantly higher for malignant than benign nodules.

MiXCR was used by TCRdb to re-call the PCR reads. The data contain about 43,000 clones, about 3.3% of them singletons. The clonotype originates from a female donor with papillary thyroid cancer or a benign thyroid nodule (not recorded which). Some clones in this sample may be carry-over from other donors' samples. The specimen sequenced was blood.

The CDR3 bases are TGTGCCAGCAGTTACTCCTACGGGAGGGCCGGAGAGACCCAGTACTTC. This encodes CASSYSYGRAGETQYF. The chain links TRBV6-5 to TRBJ2-5, with TRBD2 matching 8 bases. Germline assignment: CDR1 MNHEY and CDR2 SVGAGI. CDR3 length: 16 residues. The V segment lost 0 bases and the J segment 4 bases; nucleotides outside the gene matches: 7.